A single sample gave rise to the 16 T cell receptor beta chains below, sequenced in a study of shared clonotypes between healthy human individuals. Clones were read by immunoSEQ multiplex PCR, and TCRdb kept only the in-frame ones, dropping some. The repertoire consists of a few million clones, with 90% to 95% occurring once and the leading ten covering about 0.39%. The sequencing sample was made of naive CD4+ T cells from PBMCs. As for subset: CD45RA+ positively selected. These receptors came from a man aged 18 to 30 in good health. Some clones in this sample may be carry-over from other donors' samples.

Concerning this clone itself: Distinct nucleotide sequences in the sample also encode this CDR3. The V gene is TRBV6-5, the J gene TRBJ1-5; D not certain. The germline gives CDR1 MNHEY, CDR2 SVGAGI. Trimming left V 0 bases short and J 7 bases short, with 10 bases between. The CDR3 runs 14 residues. CDR3 protein: CASSYSGVGQPQHF. The CDR3 DNA sequence: TGTGCCAGCAGTTACTCGGGTGTTGGCCAGCCCCAGCATTTT.

The chain joins TRBV29-1 to TRBJ2-7; 8 bases map to TRBD2. The ends lost 1 base at V and 4 bases at J; junction bases unmatched: 9. Germline V gives CDR1 SQVTM, CDR2 ANQGSEA. The CDR3 runs 15 residues. CDR3 bases: TGCAGCGTTGAAGGTGGCGGGACTAGTTCGTACGAGCAGTACTTC. The encoded protein is CSVEGGGTSSYEQYF.

V usage is TRBV4-2 and J usage is TRBJ2-1, with a weak D call TRBD2 (6 bases). The CDR3 extends over 22 amino acids. V was pared by 1 base and J by 3 bases, with 31 bases between. From germline, CDR1 is LGHNA and CDR2 YNFKEQ. The CDR3 DNA follows: TGTGCCAGCAGCCAAGCTGGTTGGCGGGGAAAAGAGATTCGGAGAAACTACAATGAGCAGTTCTTC. Translation gives CASSQAGWRGKEIRRNYNEQFF.

The genes are TRBV7-9 and TRBJ2-7; 14 bases are shared with TRBD2. Unmatched junction bases numbered 3, after V lost 4 bases and J lost 4 bases. Germline V CDR1 and CDR2: SEHNR, FQNEAQ (reference sequence). This CDR3 region has 15 residues. The CDR3 DNA sequence: TGTGCCAGCAGCTCGGGACTAGCGGGAGTTTACGAGCAGTACTTC. Its protein product is CASSSGLAGVYEQYF. The full variable domain, its missing parts supplied by reference TRBV7-9 and TRBJ2-7, is DTGVSQNPRHKITKRGQNVTFRCDPISEHNRLYWYRQTLGQGPEFLTYFQNEAQLEKSRLLSDRFSAERPKGSFSTLEIQRTEQGDSAMYLCASSSGLAGVYEQYFGPGTRLTVT.

In this sample, this clone turned up a few times. This chain connects TRBV28 to TRBJ1-4, with D possibly matching TRBD1 (5 bases). From germline, CDR1 is MDHEN and CDR2 SYDVKM. Between the trimmed V and J ends, which lost 5 bases and 7 bases, there was a span of 14 bases. This CDR3 contains 14 residues. CDR3: CASSAGGLREKLFF. Written as DNA, the CDR3 is TGTGCCAGCAGTGCGGGGGGTTTGCGTGAAAAACTGTTTTTT.

The genes are TRBV28 and TRBJ2-1; TRBD2 matches at 7 bases. The J segment lost 7 bases and the V segment lost 6 bases, leaving 18 bases of the junction unmatched. From germline, CDR1 is MDHEN and CDR2 SYDVKM. CDR3 size: 17 residues. The CDR3 loop is CASRPGGGMLAVNEQFF. CDR3 sequence (DNA): TGTGCCAGCAGACCGGGGGGAGGCATGTTGGCGGTGAATGAGCAGTTCTTC.

The V call is TRBV9, the J call TRBJ2-2; D gene uncertain. The CDR3 is 14 residues long. Germline values: CDR1 SGDLS, CDR2 YYNGEE. Trimming stripped 4 bases from V and 8 bases from J, with 15 bases between. The CDR3 sequence is CASSLVPQSGELFF. The CDR3, as DNA: TGTGCCAGCAGCCTAGTTCCTCAAAGTGGGGAGCTGTTTTTT.

The chain joins TRBV7-2 to TRBJ1-5; 10 positions match TRBD1. Germline values: CDR1 SGHTA, CDR2 FQGNSA. V shed 1 base and J 7 bases; nucleotides not matched to a gene: 4. The CDR3 has 15 residues. For the CDR3, the DNA is TGTGCCAGCAGCTTAGAGGGACAGGGGTACCAGCCCCAGCATTTT. It encodes CASSLEGQGYQPQHF. The full variable domain, its missing parts supplied by reference TRBV7-2 and TRBJ1-5, is GAGVSQSPSNKVTEKGKDVELRCDPISGHTALYWYRQSLGQGLEFLIYFQGNSAPDKSGLPSDRFSAERTGGSVSTLTIQRTQQEDSAVYLCASSLEGQGYQPQHFGDGTRLSIL.

This chain uses TRBV18 with TRBJ1-1; a weak D match, TRBD1 (5 bases). Germline CDR1 and CDR2: KGHSH and LQKENI. With 0 bases removed from V and 8 bases from J, the gap between germline ends came to 13 bases. The CDR3 sequence is 14 residues long. CDR3 protein: CASSPPGVTIEAFF. In DNA, the CDR3 is TGTGCCAGCTCACCACCGGGGGTCACGATAGAAGCTTTCTTT.

The chain combines TRBV7-2 with TRBJ2-1, with D maybe TRBD2 (6 bases). Germline values: CDR1 SGHTA, CDR2 FQGNSA. V was cut by 2 bases and J by 4 bases, with 12 bases left in between. The CDR3 runs to 15 residues. CDR3 residues: CASSLQRVDYNEQFF. The CDR3 DNA is TGTGCCAGCAGCTTACAGCGGGTGGATTACAATGAGCAGTTCTTC.

This clone was recorded once. The rearrangement links TRBV12-2 to TRBJ1-5; the D call in the table, TRBD1, was not verified against the DNA. TRBV12-2 is noted as a pseudogene. The CDR3 contains 15 residues. This chain's CDR3 is CASRLAGQDVQPQHF. DNA for the CDR3: TGTGCAAGTCGCTTAGCGGGACAGGATGTTCAGCCCCAGCATTTT.

With respect to this clone: This sample also contains other DNA sequences that code for the same CDR3. The chain carries TRBV30 and TRBJ1-2, with D uncertain. Trimming left V 2 bases short and J 2 bases short, with 6 bases between. The germline V gene has CDR1 GTSNPN and CDR2 SVGIG (reference sequence). This CDR3 has 12 residues. CDR3 sequence reads: CAWSSGNYGYTF. The CDR3 nucleotides read TGTGCCTGGAGTTCGGGGAACTATGGCTACACCTTC.

Comments on this clone: Distinct nucleotide sequences in the sample also encode this CDR3. The rearrangement joins TRBV7-3 to TRBJ2-1, with D unclear. Trimming pared 0 bases from V and 0 bases from J, leaving 6 bases between. The CDR3 loop spans 15 amino acids. The germline gives CDR1 SGHTA, CDR2 FQGTGA. CDR3 nucleotides: TGTGCCAGCAGCTTAACTTCGAGCTCCTACAATGAGCAGTTCTTC. Translating it yields CASSLTSSSYNEQFF.

The chain combines TRBV28 with TRBJ1-3; no reliable D call. Trimming pared 7 bases from V and 0 bases from J, leaving 10 bases between. There are 14 residues in the CDR3. Germline V CDR1 and CDR2: MDHEN, SYDVKM. CDR3 protein: CASKDGGSGNTIYF. CDR3 bases: TGTGCCAGCAAGGACGGAGGCTCTGGAAACACCATATATTTT.

V gene TRBV7-2 combines with J gene TRBJ2-1; D possibly corresponds to TRBD1 (5 bases). V was clipped by 9 bases and J by 5 bases, with 17 bases between them. The CDR3 covers 14 residues. CDR1 is SGHTA and CDR2 is FQGNSA in the germline V gene. CDR3 DNA: TGTGCCAGTCAACTGGGGCCGAACCACAATGAGCAGTTCTTC. Its protein is CASQLGPNHNEQFF.

This clone was picked up one time. Other DNA sequences in the same sample also yield this CDR3. The chain recombines TRBV9 with TRBJ2-7, with D possibly being TRBD2 (6 bases). V gave up 0 bases and J gave up 0 bases, with 10 bases separating them. CDR1 is SGDLS, CDR2 YYNGEE, per germline. The CDR3 runs 15 residues. CDR3 sequence: CASSVGGRSSYEQYF. CDR3 bases: TGTGCCAGCAGCGTAGGAGGGAGGAGCTCCTACGAGCAGTACTTC.